Shown below are 21 T cell receptor beta chains from a single sample sequenced in a study of cytomegalovirus exposure and HLA in healthy donors. PCR employed 60 Vbeta and 13 Jbeta primers. Profiled with immunoSEQ multiplex PCR; TCRdb holds only in-frame clones, not every one. The data contain 120,000 to 150,000 clones, approximately 80% of them seen just once; the ten biggest clones take up roughly 2.5%. Sequenced: PBMCs. Receptors were obtained from a boy under 10 years old in good health and CMV-seronegative.

The chain couples TRBV5-4 to TRBJ2-7, with 8 bases fitting TRBD2. This CDR3 contains 19 residues. Losses at the gene ends were 4 bases for V and 4 bases for J; bases not matched to a gene: 22. Germline V gene sequence: CDR1 SGHNT, CDR2 YYREEE (reference sequence). CDR3 in amino acids: CASSPPSGGRTIHGYEQYF. The CDR3, as DNA: TGTGCCAGCAGCCCCCCCAGCGGGGGCCGGACCATTCATGGGTACGAGCAGTACTTC.

The chain has TRBV7-2 and TRBJ1-5; 8 positions agree with TRBD1. The trim removed 4 bases at V and 7 bases at J, leaving 12 bases unmatched. The V gene's germline CDR1 is SGHTA and CDR2 FQGNSA. CDR3 length: 16 residues. Written as DNA, the CDR3 is TGTGCCAGCAGCTCGAGGACAGGGAGAATTAAACAGCCCCAGCATTTT. The encoded protein is CASSSRTGRIKQPQHF.

The V call is TRBV25-1, the J call TRBJ2-2, with 7 positions matching TRBD1. The CDR3 is 15 residues long. After removal of 3 bases from V and 4 bases from J, the junction contained 5 bases not matched to a gene. Germline V gene lookup returns CDR1 MGHDK and CDR2 SYGVNS. The CDR3 bases are TGTGCCAGCAGTGACACGACAGGGAGCACCGGGGAGCTGTTTTTT. This codes for CASSDTTGSTGELFF.

This chain joins TRBV7-3 and TRBJ2-2, with 13 bases lining up with TRBD2. The length of the CDR3 is 17 residues. Per germline, CDR1 SGHTA and CDR2 FQGTGA. V was pared by 2 bases and J by 5 bases, with 5 bases of the junction left unmatched. The CDR3 bases are TGTGCCAGCAGCTTAGTCGGGGGACTAGCGGGAACCGGGGAGCTGTTTTTT. This gives the protein CASSLVGGLAGTGELFF.

V is TRBV5-6 and J is TRBJ1-4; no reliable D call. CDR3 length: 13 residues. Germline-derived CDR1 and CDR2 are SGHDT and YYEEEE. The V gene lost 10 bases and the J gene lost 8 bases, with 18 bases spanning the gap. CDR3 nucleotide sequence: TGTGCCCCTAAGGGTAACCGAGGGGAAAAACTGTTTTTT. Its translation: CAPKGNRGEKLFF.

J is TRBJ1-4 and V is TRBV6-5, with a weak D call TRBD1 (5 bases). Germline CDR1 reads MNHEY; CDR2 reads SVGAGI. V dropped 4 bases and J dropped 1 base, with 10 bases sitting between them. The CDR3 contains 15 residues. CDR3 bases: TGTGCCAGCAGTTCTGTCGGGGGAACTAATGAAAAACTGTTTTTT. This translates into CASSSVGGTNEKLFF.

The V call is TRBV6-1, the J call TRBJ2-7, with D possibly matching TRBD1 (5 bases). Germline CDR1 is MNHNS and CDR2 is SASEGT. Trimming took off 4 bases at V and 5 bases at J, with 18 bases between the two ends. This CDR3 spans 15 amino acids. Written as DNA, the CDR3 is TGTGCCAGCAGTGCGGTATCAGGGATCAGCCACGAGCAGTACTTC. Translation gives CASSAVSGISHEQYF.

This sequence joins TRBV15 and TRBJ2-3, with a tentative D call TRBD2 (6 bases). V lost 0 bases and J lost 9, with 13 bases in between. CDR3 length equals 14 residues. Germline values: CDR1 LNHNV, CDR2 YYDKDF (reference sequence). In DNA form, the CDR3 reads TGTGCCACCAGCAGAGACCCGGGACTCTCAACGCAGTATTTT. This gives the protein CATSRDPGLSTQYF.

The chain carries TRBV29-1 and TRBJ2-2; TRBD2 agrees at 7 bases. Germline lookup yields CDR1 SQVTM and CDR2 ANQGSEA. After removal of 5 bases from V and 1 base from J, the junction contained 4 bases not matched to a gene. CDR3 size: 14 residues. CDR3 residues: CSVLASGNTGELFF. The CDR3 bases are TGCAGCGTTTTGGCTAGCGGGAACACCGGGGAGCTGTTTTTT.

The chain is built from TRBV27 and TRBJ2-5; tentatively, D is TRBD1 (5 bases). Germline V CDR1 and CDR2: MNHEY, SMNVEV (reference sequence). This CDR3 comprises 14 residues. The V gene lost 3 bases and the J gene lost 4 bases, with 12 bases spanning the gap. The CDR3 loop reads CASSFRVSGETQYF. The CDR3 DNA sequence: TGTGCCAGCAGTTTCAGGGTATCGGGAGAGACCCAGTACTTC.

The chain recombines TRBV20-1 with TRBJ2-7; D is ambiguous. Germline CDR1 reads DFQATT; CDR2 reads SNEGSKA (reference sequence). This CDR3 spans 11 amino acids. Between the trimmed V and J ends, which lost 4 bases and 6 bases, there was a span of 10 bases. The DNA of the CDR3 is TGCAGTGCTATTGACACCCGCGAGCAGTACTTC. Protein: CSAIDTREQYF.

This chain links TRBV6-5 with TRBJ2-3; 7 bases are shared with TRBD2. CDR1 is MNHEY and CDR2 is SVGAGI in the germline V gene. This CDR3 contains 15 residues. V shed 2 bases and J 4 bases; nucleotides not matched to a gene: 6. CDR3 DNA sequence: TGTGCCAGCAGTTACAGGCTAGCGGACTCAGATACGCAGTATTTT. Its protein is CASSYRLADSDTQYF.

The chain recombines TRBV7-6 with TRBJ1-1; D uncertain. V was trimmed by 1 base and J by 1 base, leaving 10 bases between them. The germline V gene has CDR1 SGHVS and CDR2 FNYEAQ. The CDR3 runs 15 residues. The CDR3 DNA reads TGTGCCAGCAGCTTAGGTCGCAGAAAGAACACTGAAGCTTTCTTT. Its protein product is CASSLGRRKNTEAFF.

The rearrangement joins TRBV5-5 to TRBJ1-4; a weak D match, TRBD1 (5 bases). V lost 1 base to trimming and J lost 6 bases, with 10 bases between them. Germline V gene sequence: CDR1 SGHKS, CDR2 YYEKEE (reference sequence). The CDR3 is 14 amino acids. The chain's CDR3 is CASSLSWGDEKLFF. DNA of the CDR3: TGTGCCAGCAGCTTGTCCTGGGGGGATGAAAAACTGTTTTTT.

The sample holds one count of this clone. This chain uses TRBV7-7 with TRBJ2-3; unclear D gene. V lost 2 bases and J lost 0, with 9 bases in between. The CDR3 is 15 residues long. CDR1 is SSHAT, CDR2 FNYEAQ, per germline (reference sequence). The CDR3 reads CASSLNGRSTDTQYF. Written as DNA, the CDR3 is TGTGCCAGCAGCTTAAATGGGCGTAGCACAGATACGCAGTATTTT.

The gene calls are TRBV4-3 and TRBJ2-1, with D possibly matching TRBD2 (6 bases). The length of the CDR3 is 17 residues. V gave up 0 bases and J gave up 0 bases, with 12 bases separating them. Germline CDR1 reads LGHNA; CDR2 reads YSLEER. The CDR3 is CASSQDRGSVSYNEQFF. The CDR3 DNA sequence: TGCGCCAGCAGCCAAGATCGGGGGTCCGTCTCCTACAATGAGCAGTTCTTC.

V is TRBV7-6 and J is TRBJ2-1, with D tentatively TRBD2 (6 bases). Per the germline V gene, CDR1 is SGHVS and CDR2 is FNYEAQ. CDR3 size: 16 residues. The ends were cut back, 1 base at V and 0 bases at J, with 10 bases in the middle. CDR3 residues: CASSLDLGGSYNEQFF. The CDR3 DNA reads TGTGCCAGCAGCTTAGACTTGGGGGGCTCCTACAATGAGCAGTTCTTC.

This clone turned up a few times. The CDR3 DNA follows: TGCGCCAGCAGCTTGTTGATTCCGTCCGGTAGTGAGCAGTTCTTC. Encoded protein: CASSLLIPSGSEQFF. This chain uses TRBV5-1 with TRBJ2-1, with D unclear. Trimming stripped 1 base from V and 9 bases from J, with 17 bases between. Germline V CDR1 and CDR2: SGHRS, YFSETQ. The CDR3 runs to 15 residues.

The rearrangement links TRBV5-6 to TRBJ2-1; D possibly corresponds to TRBD1 (5 bases). The CDR3 is 15 amino acids. From germline, CDR1 is SGHDT and CDR2 YYEEEE. V lost 2 bases and J 7 bases, leaving 16 bases between the germline ends. CDR3 amino acids: CASSLAGSTGNEQFF. The CDR3 nucleotides are TGTGCCAGCAGCTTAGCAGGGTCTACCGGGAATGAGCAGTTCTTC.

This rearrangement joins TRBV7-9 to TRBJ2-7, with TRBD1 identical over 12 bases. CDR3 length: 14 residues. The J segment lost 4 bases and the V segment lost 8 bases, leaving 6 bases of the junction unmatched. Germline V gene lookup returns CDR1 SEHNR and CDR2 FQNEAQ (reference sequence). The CDR3, as DNA: TGTGCCAGCTACGGGACAGGGGGCATGTACGAGCAGTACTTC. Translated, it gives CASYGTGGMYEQYF.

This clone appeared a few times. This chain joins TRBV27 and TRBJ1-6, with D tentatively TRBD1 (5 bases). Deletions cut 7 bases from V and 5 bases from J, with 21 bases between. The CDR3 loop spans 17 amino acids. Germline CDR1 and CDR2: MNHEY and SMNVEV (reference sequence). This CDR3 is CASTLNRISSHNSPLHF. CDR3 nucleotides: TGTGCCAGCACACTCAACAGGATCAGTAGTCATAATTCACCCCTCCACTTT.